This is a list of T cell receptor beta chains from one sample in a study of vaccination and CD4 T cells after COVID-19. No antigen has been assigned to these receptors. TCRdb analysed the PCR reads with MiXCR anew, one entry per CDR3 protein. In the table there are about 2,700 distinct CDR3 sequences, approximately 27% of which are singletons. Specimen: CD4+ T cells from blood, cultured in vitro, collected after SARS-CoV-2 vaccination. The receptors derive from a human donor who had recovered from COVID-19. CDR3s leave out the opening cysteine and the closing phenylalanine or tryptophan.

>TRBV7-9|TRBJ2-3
ASRGGDTQY
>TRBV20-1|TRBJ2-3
SAIAGGADTQY
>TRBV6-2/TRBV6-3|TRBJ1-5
ASLQPQH
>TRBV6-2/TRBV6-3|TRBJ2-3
ASSYYGLAGGPTDTQY
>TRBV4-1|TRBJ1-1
ASSHSGGAEAF
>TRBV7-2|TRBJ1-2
ASSPWTDYGYT
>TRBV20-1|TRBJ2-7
SASSGHEQY
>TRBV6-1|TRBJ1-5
ASGTVPGQPQH
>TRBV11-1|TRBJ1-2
ASSPHGGGYT
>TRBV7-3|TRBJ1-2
ASSAPGGYGYT
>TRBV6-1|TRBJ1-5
ASSEAGIGQPQH
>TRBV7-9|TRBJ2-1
ASSRESGQQF
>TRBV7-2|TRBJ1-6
ASRLNSPLH
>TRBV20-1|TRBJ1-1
SARRSGGTEAF
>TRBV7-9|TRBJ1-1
ASRRTGTEAF
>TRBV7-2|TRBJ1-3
ASSRPTGSGNTIY
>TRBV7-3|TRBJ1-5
ASSLTVDLGQPQH
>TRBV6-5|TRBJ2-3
ASSYSGQGPQY
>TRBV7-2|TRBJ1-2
ASSLRRAGSYT
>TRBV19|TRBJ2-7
ASKLSGGLSSYEQY
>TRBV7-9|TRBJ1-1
ASSLGSWRTEAF
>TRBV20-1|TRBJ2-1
SARDRLAPSGEQF
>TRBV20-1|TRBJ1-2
SARGREGTGINYGYT
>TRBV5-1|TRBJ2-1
ASSPDRAYNEQF
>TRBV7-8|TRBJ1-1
ASSLATGLNTEAF
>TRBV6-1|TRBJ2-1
ASVRQYIQMEQF
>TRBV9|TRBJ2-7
ASSVALAGYEQY
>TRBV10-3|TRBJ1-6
AIKDKQSPLH
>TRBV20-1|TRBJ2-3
SASDTGPGGSDTQY
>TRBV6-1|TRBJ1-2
ASSTTTGQGRYGYT
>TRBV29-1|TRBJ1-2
SVFSPGHNYGYT
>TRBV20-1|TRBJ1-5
SAKDREQPQH
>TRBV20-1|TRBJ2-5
SAREPIGIRASGGRQETQY
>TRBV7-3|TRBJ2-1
ASSLTLHSYNEQF
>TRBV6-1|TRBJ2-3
ASNRGDTQY
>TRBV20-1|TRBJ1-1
SASLSPDRAAF
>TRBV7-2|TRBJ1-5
ASSLDRTSNQPQH
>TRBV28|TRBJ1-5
ASSFGAASNQPQH
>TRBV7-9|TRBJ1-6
ASSLRVQDNSPLH
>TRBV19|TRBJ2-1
ARGTSGGVDEQF
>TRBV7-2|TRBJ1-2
ASSSVGGGYGYT
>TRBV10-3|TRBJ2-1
AIRGTSVGNEQF
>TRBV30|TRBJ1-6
ASRGGGYSPLH
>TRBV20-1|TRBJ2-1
SALRSYKEDEQF
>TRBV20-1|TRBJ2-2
SARFAGELF
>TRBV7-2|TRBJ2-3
ASSLAGLATQY